This TCR beta chain was profiled in a study of T cell responses to AZD1222 COVID-19 vaccine. CDR1 is SNHLY, CDR2 FYNNEI, per germline. The CDR3 is 16 residues long. Trimming pared 2 bases from V and 6 bases from J, leaving 17 bases between. Sequencing used immunoSEQ multiplex PCR; TCRdb keeps in-frame clones, though not all of them. The data show about 150,000 clones, 92% seen once. The clonotype originates from an adult who received the AZD1222 COVID-19 vaccine. The chain has TRBV2 and TRBJ2-1; D might be TRBD1 (6 bases). Material: peripheral blood, obtained 28 days after the second AZD1222 dose. CDR3 DNA sequence: TGTGCCAGCAGTGAAACCGGACAGCCTGGGGCCAATGAGCAGTTCTTC. It codes for CASSETGQPGANEQFF.